A selection of T cell receptor beta chains follows, all from one sample in a study of blood T cell repertoires in COVID-19. Clones were sequenced by immunoSEQ multiplex PCR, and TCRdb holds only the in-frame ones, with some missing. Of approximately 21,000 clones in the sample, around 73% are singletons; the top ten hold roughly a fifth. Sequenced sample: peripheral blood. The receptors come from a human donor in a cohort sampled during active or convalescent COVID-19. Each CDR3 is given with its conserved first and last residue. Each record gives: J gene, clone size, V gene, D gene, CDR3 protein, CDR3 DNA. D genes are given only for firm matches. Size tells how often a clone was seen (once, few, many) or the class of an expanded clone, and some rows leave it out.

J: TRBJ1-2; size: .; V: TRBV9; D: .; CDR3: CASSVQGWEGSYTF; DNA: TGTGCCAGCAGCGTACAGGGGTGGGAAGGAAGCTACACCTTC
J: TRBJ1-1; size: medium-sized; V: TRBV2; D: TRBD1; CDR3: CASSVDRGQTEAFF; DNA: TGTGCCAGCAGTGTCGACAGGGGGCAGACTGAAGCTTTCTTT
J: TRBJ2-1; size: few; V: TRBV30; D: .; CDR3: CAWSRYRGQFF; DNA: TGTGCCTGGAGTCGGTATAGAGGGCAGTTCTTC
J: TRBJ2-1; size: .; V: TRBV18; D: .; CDR3: CANTRESDRKGEQFF; DNA: TGTGCCAACACACGGGAATCCGACCGGAAGGGTGAGCAGTTCTTC
J: TRBJ2-5; size: .; V: TRBV4-1; D: TRBD1; CDR3: CASSGNLTGLRETQYF; DNA: TGCGCCAGCAGCGGTAACCTGACAGGGTTGCGAGAGACCCAGTACTTC
J: TRBJ1-1; size: .; V: TRBV14; D: TRBD1; CDR3: CASSRRQGQVNTEAFF; DNA: TGTGCCAGCAGCCGAAGACAGGGCCAAGTGAACACTGAAGCTTTCTTT
J: TRBJ2-2; size: .; V: TRBV3-1/TRBV3-2; D: TRBD2; CDR3: CASSGLAGVGELFF; DNA: TGTGCCAGCTCGGGACTAGCGGGAGTCGGGGAGCTGTTTTTT
J: TRBJ2-5; size: .; V: TRBV3-1/TRBV3-2; D: .; CDR3: CASSQVERSLPTQYF; DNA: TGTGCCAGCAGCCAAGTTGAGCGGAGCCTCCCGACCCAGTACTTC
J: TRBJ1-6; size: .; V: TRBV28; D: TRBD1; CDR3: CASSLPLNPSGGLLHF; DNA: TGTGCCAGCAGCTTGCCCCTAAATCCTTCAGGGGGACTCCTCCACTTT
J: TRBJ2-2; size: .; V: TRBV3-1/TRBV3-2; D: .; CDR3: CASTQLNGRNTGELFF; DNA: TGTGCCAGCACCCAGTTAAACGGGAGGAACACCGGGGAGCTGTTTTTT
J: TRBJ2-4; size: .; V: TRBV15; D: .; CDR3: CATSRDAGENIQYF; DNA: TGTGCCACCAGCAGAGATGCAGGGGAAAACATTCAGTACTTC
J: TRBJ1-1; size: medium-sized; V: TRBV10-3; D: .; CDR3: CAISEAGVNTEAFF; DNA: TGTGCCATCAGTGAGGCAGGGGTGAACACTGAAGCTTTCTTT
J: TRBJ1-6; size: few; V: TRBV28; D: TRBD1; CDR3: CASTQNRGRSPLHF; DNA: TGTGCCAGCACCCAAAACAGGGGGCGTTCACCCCTCCACTTT
J: TRBJ2-7; size: .; V: TRBV5-4; D: TRBD2; CDR3: CASSFALAGADEQYF; DNA: TGTGCCAGCAGCTTTGCACTAGCGGGAGCCGACGAGCAGTACTTC
J: TRBJ1-6; size: .; V: TRBV28; D: .; CDR3: CASSLNSPNSPLHF; DNA: TGTGCCAGCAGTTTAAACAGTCCTAATTCACCCCTCCACTTT
J: TRBJ2-3; size: few; V: TRBV18; D: TRBD2; CDR3: CASSSPGLAGGTQYF; DNA: TGTGCCAGCTCCTCGCCGGGACTAGCGGGAGGAACGCAGTATTTT
J: TRBJ2-5; size: .; V: TRBV3-1/TRBV3-2; D: .; CDR3: CASSQALSQETQYF; DNA: TGTGCCAGCAGCCAGGCTCTGTCCCAAGAGACCCAGTACTTC
J: TRBJ1-2; size: .; V: TRBV7-6; D: TRBD1; CDR3: CASSPQGGQGAWGYTF; DNA: TGTGCCAGCAGCCCCCAGGGAGGTCAGGGGGCGTGGGGCTACACCTTC
J: TRBJ1-1; size: .; V: TRBV6-5; D: .; CDR3: CASSNTGVFEAFF; DNA: TGTGCCAGCAGTAATACGGGGGTTTTTGAAGCTTTCTTT
J: TRBJ1-1; size: .; V: TRBV7-2; D: .; CDR3: CASSLGGYPMNTEAFF; DNA: TGTGCCAGCAGCTTGGGGGGATACCCGATGAACACTGAAGCTTTCTTT
J: TRBJ1-6; size: .; V: TRBV28; D: TRBD1; CDR3: CASRPGTGRDSPLHF; DNA: TGTGCCAGCAGACCCGGGACAGGGCGTGATTCACCCCTCCACTTT
J: TRBJ2-7; size: .; V: TRBV9; D: .; CDR3: CASSAMVGAYEQYF; DNA: TGTGCCAGCAGCGCCATGGTAGGGGCCTACGAGCAGTACTTC
J: TRBJ1-1; size: .; V: TRBV19; D: .; CDR3: CASSTQGGGSEAFF; DNA: TGTGCCAGTAGTACCCAGGGAGGAGGGTCTGAAGCTTTCTTT
J: TRBJ2-7; size: .; V: TRBV7-7; D: .; CDR3: CASSLALSTRGAYEQYF; DNA: TGTGCCAGCAGCTTAGCACTTAGCACCAGGGGAGCCTACGAGCAGTACTTC
J: TRBJ2-7; size: .; V: TRBV5-4; D: TRBD2; CDR3: CASSFSGSDEQYF; DNA: TGTGCCAGCAGCTTTAGCGGGAGCGACGAGCAGTACTTC
J: TRBJ1-6; size: .; V: TRBV5-5; D: .; CDR3: CASSLDLGPYNSPLHF; DNA: TGTGCCAGCAGCTTGGATTTGGGCCCATATAATTCACCCCTCCACTTT
J: TRBJ1-6; size: .; V: TRBV7-9; D: .; CDR3: CASSPQGGFSPLHF; DNA: TGTGCCAGCAGCCCGCAGGGAGGATTTTCACCCCTCCACTTT
J: TRBJ1-5; size: .; V: TRBV28; D: .; CDR3: CASSGVQGRDQPQHF; DNA: TGTGCCAGCAGTGGGGTACAGGGCAGGGATCAGCCCCAGCATTTT
J: TRBJ2-7; size: .; V: TRBV5-1; D: TRBD2; CDR3: CASRLAGTYEQYF; DNA: TGCGCCAGCAGGCTAGCGGGAACCTACGAGCAGTACTTC
J: TRBJ1-3; size: .; V: TRBV30; D: .; CDR3: CAWISFRGGNTIYF; DNA: TGTGCCTGGATTTCCTTCCGGGGTGGAAACACCATATATTTT
J: TRBJ1-4; size: .; V: TRBV28; D: TRBD1; CDR3: CASSPTQGFRKLFF; DNA: TGTGCCAGCAGTCCGACACAGGGGTTCCGAAAACTGTTTTTT
J: TRBJ2-7; size: .; V: TRBV18; D: .; CDR3: CASSPSSYEQYF; DNA: TGTGCCAGCTCACCAAGTAGCTACGAGCAGTACTTC
J: TRBJ2-3; size: .; V: TRBV5-5; D: .; CDR3: CASSLSGDTQYF; DNA: TGTGCCAGCAGCTTGTCGGGGGATACGCAGTATTTT
J: TRBJ2-3; size: .; V: TRBV10-1; D: .; CDR3: CASSGQRADTQYF; DNA: TGCGCCAGCAGTGGGCAGAGGGCAGATACGCAGTATTTT
J: TRBJ2-2; size: .; V: TRBV28; D: TRBD1; CDR3: CASTNNRGNTGELFF; DNA: TGTGCCAGCACGAACAACAGGGGGAACACCGGGGAGCTGTTTTTT
J: TRBJ2-7; size: many; V: TRBV30; D: TRBD1; CDR3: CAWSPGTGYEYF; DNA: TGTGCCTGGAGTCCTGGGACAGGCTACGAGTACTTC
J: TRBJ1-4; size: .; V: TRBV2; D: .; CDR3: CASSSGVTNEKLFF; DNA: TGTGCCAGCAGCTCAGGGGTCACTAATGAAAAACTGTTTTTT
J: TRBJ2-2; size: .; V: TRBV5-5; D: .; CDR3: CASSFVRKPLGTGELFF; DNA: TGTGCCAGCAGCTTCGTCAGGAAGCCCTTGGGCACCGGGGAGCTGTTTTTT
J: TRBJ1-3; size: .; V: TRBV30; D: TRBD1; CDR3: CALSGTGANTIYF; DNA: TGTGCCTTATCCGGGACAGGGGCAAACACCATATATTTT
J: TRBJ1-1; size: .; V: TRBV6-5; D: TRBD1; CDR3: CASSKDRGRAFF; DNA: TGTGCCAGCAGCAAGGACAGGGGGCGAGCTTTCTTT
J: TRBJ2-7; size: .; V: TRBV6-5; D: TRBD1; CDR3: CASSSNDRVSYEQYF; DNA: TGTGCCAGCAGCTCTAATGACAGGGTTTCCTACGAGCAGTACTTC
J: TRBJ2-1; size: .; V: TRBV3-1/TRBV3-2; D: .; CDR3: CASSQEGAHNEQFF; DNA: TGTGCCAGCAGCCAAGAGGGGGCCCACAATGAGCAGTTCTTC
J: TRBJ2-2; size: .; V: TRBV30; D: TRBD2; CDR3: CAWSVWASGANTGELFF; DNA: TGTGCCTGGAGTGTATGGGCTAGCGGGGCGAACACCGGGGAGCTGTTTTTT
J: TRBJ2-1; size: .; V: TRBV7-6; D: TRBD1; CDR3: CASSSFVQGEGGLFF; DNA: TGTGCCAGCAGCAGCTTTGTACAGGGGGAAGGCGGGCTGTTCTTC
J: TRBJ1-1; size: .; V: TRBV5-1; D: .; CDR3: CASRELMNTEAFF; DNA: TGCGCCAGCAGAGAACTCATGAACACTGAAGCTTTCTTT
J: TRBJ2-1; size: .; V: TRBV29-1; D: .; CDR3: CSVGGRVYNEQFF; DNA: TGCAGCGTGGGGGGACGGGTTTACAATGAGCAGTTCTTC
J: TRBJ2-7; size: .; V: TRBV6-2/TRBV6-3; D: TRBD2; CDR3: CASSSGLAPEQYF; DNA: TGTGCCAGCAGTTCGGGACTAGCCCCCGAGCAGTACTTC
J: TRBJ1-6; size: .; V: TRBV28; D: .; CDR3: CASTTHRVHSPLHF; DNA: TGTGCCAGCACCACCCACAGGGTTCATTCACCCCTCCACTTT
J: TRBJ1-2; size: .; V: TRBV19; D: .; CDR3: CASSSTVYGYTF; DNA: TGTGCCAGCTCTTCGACAGTCTATGGCTACACCTTC
J: TRBJ2-7; size: once; V: TRBV30; D: .; CDR3: CAWSVRTRVSYEQYF; DNA: TGTGCCTGGAGTGTACGGACACGGGTCTCCTACGAGCAGTACTTC
J: TRBJ1-2; size: few; V: TRBV3-1/TRBV3-2; D: .; CDR3: CASSQDRYGYTF; DNA: TGTGCCAGCAGCCAGGACAGATATGGCTACACCTTC
J: TRBJ1-6; size: .; V: TRBV6-5; D: .; CDR3: CASSYSGSPLHF; DNA: TGTGCCAGCAGTTACTCCGGTTCACCCCTCCACTTT
J: TRBJ1-4; size: .; V: TRBV2; D: .; CDR3: CASSEGGAAREKLFF; DNA: TGTGCCAGCAGTGAGGGCGGGGCGGCACGGGAAAAACTGTTTTTT
J: TRBJ2-1; size: once; V: TRBV4-1; D: TRBD1; CDR3: CASSQDGTGLDRNEQFF; DNA: TGCGCCAGCAGCCAAGATGGGACAGGGTTGGATAGGAATGAGCAGTTCTTC